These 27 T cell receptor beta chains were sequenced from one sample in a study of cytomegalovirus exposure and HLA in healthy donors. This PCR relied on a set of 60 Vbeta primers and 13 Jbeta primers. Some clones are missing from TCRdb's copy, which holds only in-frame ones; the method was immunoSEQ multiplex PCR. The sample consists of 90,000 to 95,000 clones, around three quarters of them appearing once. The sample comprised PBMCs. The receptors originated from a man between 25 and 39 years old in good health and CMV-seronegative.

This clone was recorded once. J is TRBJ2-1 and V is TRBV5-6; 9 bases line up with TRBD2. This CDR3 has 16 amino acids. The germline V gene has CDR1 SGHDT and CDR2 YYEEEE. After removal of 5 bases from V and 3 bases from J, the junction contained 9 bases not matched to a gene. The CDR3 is CASSPTGTSYYNEQFF. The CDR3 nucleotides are TGTGCCAGCAGTCCAACCGGGACTAGCTACTACAATGAGCAGTTCTTC.

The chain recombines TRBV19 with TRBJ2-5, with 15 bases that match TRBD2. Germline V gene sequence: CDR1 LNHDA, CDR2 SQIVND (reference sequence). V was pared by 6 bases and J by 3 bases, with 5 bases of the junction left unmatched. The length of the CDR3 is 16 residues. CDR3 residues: CASSKRTSGREETQYF. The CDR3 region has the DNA TGTGCCAGTAGCAAACGGACTAGCGGGAGGGAAGAGACCCAGTACTTC.

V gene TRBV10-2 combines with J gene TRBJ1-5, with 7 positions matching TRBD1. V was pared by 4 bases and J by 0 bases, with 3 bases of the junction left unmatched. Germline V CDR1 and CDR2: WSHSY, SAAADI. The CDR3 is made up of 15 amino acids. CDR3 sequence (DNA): TGCGCCAGCAGTGGGCAGGGGGGTAGCAATCAGCCCCAGCATTTT. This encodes CASSGQGGSNQPQHF.

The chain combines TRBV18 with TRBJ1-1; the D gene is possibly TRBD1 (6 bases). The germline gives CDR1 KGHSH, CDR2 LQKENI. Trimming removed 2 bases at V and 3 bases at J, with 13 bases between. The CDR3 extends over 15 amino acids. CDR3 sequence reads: CASSPTSGADTEAFF. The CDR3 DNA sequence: TGTGCCAGCTCACCAACATCAGGGGCGGACACTGAAGCTTTCTTT.

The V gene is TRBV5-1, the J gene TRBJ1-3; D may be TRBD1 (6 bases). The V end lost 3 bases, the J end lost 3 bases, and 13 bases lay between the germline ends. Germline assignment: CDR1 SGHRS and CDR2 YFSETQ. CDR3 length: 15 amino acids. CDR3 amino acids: CASSSDRMNGNTIYF. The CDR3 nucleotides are TGCGCCAGCAGCTCTGACAGGATGAATGGAAACACCATATATTTT.

The CDR3 spells CASNDQGWSNGYTF. CDR3 DNA: TGTGCCAGCAACGATCAGGGGTGGTCGAACGGCTACACCTTC. The chain uses TRBV6-1 and TRBJ1-2, with TRBD1 as a possible D gene (6 bases). This CDR3 spans 14 amino acids. Per the germline V gene, CDR1 is MNHNS and CDR2 is SASEGT. The V and J ends lost 7 bases and 8 bases respectively, with 20 bases between them.

Here the CDR3 reads CASSLGQTNEKLFF. The CDR3 DNA sequence: TGTGCCAGCAGTCTGGGACAGACAAATGAAAAACTGTTTTTT. This chain joins TRBV6-1 and TRBJ1-4; 7 bases are a match to TRBD1. The CDR3 spans 14 residues. With V trimmed by 5 bases and J by 5 bases, 5 bases remained unmatched. From germline, CDR1 is MNHNS and CDR2 SASEGT.

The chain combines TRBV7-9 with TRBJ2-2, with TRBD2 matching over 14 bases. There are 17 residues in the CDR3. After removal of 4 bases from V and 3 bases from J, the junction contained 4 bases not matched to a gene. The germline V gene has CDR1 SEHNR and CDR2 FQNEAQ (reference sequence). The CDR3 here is CASSSGTSGSDTGELFF. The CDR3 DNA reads TGTGCCAGCAGCTCCGGGACTAGCGGGAGTGACACCGGGGAGCTGTTTTTT.

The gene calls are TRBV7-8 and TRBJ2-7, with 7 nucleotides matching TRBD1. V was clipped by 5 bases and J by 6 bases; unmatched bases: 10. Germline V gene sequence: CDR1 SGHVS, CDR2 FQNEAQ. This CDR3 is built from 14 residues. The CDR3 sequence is CASSRRQGASEQYF. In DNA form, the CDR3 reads TGTGCCAGCAGCCGAAGACAGGGCGCCTCCGAGCAGTACTTC.

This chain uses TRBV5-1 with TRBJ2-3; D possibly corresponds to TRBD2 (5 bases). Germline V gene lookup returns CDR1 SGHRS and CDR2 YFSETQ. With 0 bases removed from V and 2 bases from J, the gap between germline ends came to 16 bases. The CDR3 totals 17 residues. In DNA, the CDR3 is TGCGCCAGCAGCTTGGGCAGACGAGCGGCCCACACAGATACGCAGTATTTT. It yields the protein CASSLGRRAAHTDTQYF.

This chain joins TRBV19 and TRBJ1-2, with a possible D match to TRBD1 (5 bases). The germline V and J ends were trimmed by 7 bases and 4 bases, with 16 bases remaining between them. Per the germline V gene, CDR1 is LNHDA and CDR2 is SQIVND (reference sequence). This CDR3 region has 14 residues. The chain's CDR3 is CASKGASVGYGYTF. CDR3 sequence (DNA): TGTGCCAGTAAAGGGGCCTCAGTGGGCTATGGCTACACCTTC.

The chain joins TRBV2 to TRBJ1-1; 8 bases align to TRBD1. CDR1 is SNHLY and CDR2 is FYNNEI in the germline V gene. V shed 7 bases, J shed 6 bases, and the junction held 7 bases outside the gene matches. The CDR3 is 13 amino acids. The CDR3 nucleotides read TGTGCCAGCACCTTTGACAGGGGAGCTGAAGCTTTCTTT. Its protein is CASTFDRGAEAFF.

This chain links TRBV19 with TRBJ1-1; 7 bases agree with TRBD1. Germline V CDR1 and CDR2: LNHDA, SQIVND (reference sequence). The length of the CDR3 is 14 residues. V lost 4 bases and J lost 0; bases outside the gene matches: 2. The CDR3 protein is CASSKQGMNTEAFF. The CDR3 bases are TGTGCCAGTAGTAAACAGGGGATGAACACTGAAGCTTTCTTT.

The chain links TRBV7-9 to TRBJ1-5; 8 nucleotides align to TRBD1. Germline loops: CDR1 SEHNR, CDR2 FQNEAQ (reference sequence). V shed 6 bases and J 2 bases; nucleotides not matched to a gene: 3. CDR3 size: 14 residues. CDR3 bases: TGTGCCAGCAGTCGGACAGGGCGCAATCAGCCCCAGCATTTT. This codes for CASSRTGRNQPQHF.

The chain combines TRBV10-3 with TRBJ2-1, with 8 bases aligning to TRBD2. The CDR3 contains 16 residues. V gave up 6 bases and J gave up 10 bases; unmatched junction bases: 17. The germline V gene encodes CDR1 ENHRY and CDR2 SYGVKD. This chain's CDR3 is CAIRPFGAGVPREQFF. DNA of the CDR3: TGTGCCATCAGACCTTTCGGAGCGGGAGTCCCCAGGGAGCAGTTCTTC.

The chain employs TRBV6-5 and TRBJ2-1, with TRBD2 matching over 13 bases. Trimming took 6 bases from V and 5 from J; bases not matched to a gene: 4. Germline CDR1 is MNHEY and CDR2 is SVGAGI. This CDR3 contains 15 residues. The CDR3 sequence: CASRGLAGTDNEQFF. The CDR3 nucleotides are TGTGCCAGCAGGGGACTAGCGGGAACGGACAATGAGCAGTTCTTC.

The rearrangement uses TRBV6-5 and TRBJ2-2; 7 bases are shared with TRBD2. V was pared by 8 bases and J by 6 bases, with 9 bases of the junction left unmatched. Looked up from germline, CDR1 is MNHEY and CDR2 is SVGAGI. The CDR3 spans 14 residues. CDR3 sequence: CASYRGGPAGELFF. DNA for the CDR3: TGTGCCAGCTACCGGGGAGGGCCCGCCGGGGAGCTGTTTTTT.

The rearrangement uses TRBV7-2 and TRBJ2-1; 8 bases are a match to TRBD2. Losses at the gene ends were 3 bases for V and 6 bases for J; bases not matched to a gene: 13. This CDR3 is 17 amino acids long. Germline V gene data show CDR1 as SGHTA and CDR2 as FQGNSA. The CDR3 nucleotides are TGTGCCAGCAGCTTCGGGGGCGGCGGGGGGCGTGGCAATGAGCAGTTCTTC. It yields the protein CASSFGGGGGRGNEQFF. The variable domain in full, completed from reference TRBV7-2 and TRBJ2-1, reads GAGVSQSPSNKVTEKGKDVELRCDPISGHTALYWYRQSLGQGLEFLIYFQGNSAPDKSGLPSDRFSAERTGGSVSTLTIQRTQQEDSAVYLCASSFGGGGGRGNEQFFGPGTRLTVL.

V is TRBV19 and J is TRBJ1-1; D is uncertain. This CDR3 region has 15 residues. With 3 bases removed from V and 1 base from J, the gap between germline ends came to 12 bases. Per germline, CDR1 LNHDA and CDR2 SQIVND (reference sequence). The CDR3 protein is CASSIRGGENTEAFF. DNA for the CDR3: TGTGCCAGTAGTATTCGGGGTGGGGAGAACACTGAAGCTTTCTTT.

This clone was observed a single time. Written as DNA, the CDR3 is TGTGCCAGCAGACAGGGGGTAGGGGCAGATACGCAGTATTTT. It specifies CASRQGVGADTQYF. The chain carries TRBV6-5 and TRBJ2-3, with TRBD1 matching 8 bases. This CDR3 has 14 residues. CDR1 and CDR2 (germline): MNHEY, SVGAGI. V lost 6 bases and J lost 4; bases outside the gene matches: 6.

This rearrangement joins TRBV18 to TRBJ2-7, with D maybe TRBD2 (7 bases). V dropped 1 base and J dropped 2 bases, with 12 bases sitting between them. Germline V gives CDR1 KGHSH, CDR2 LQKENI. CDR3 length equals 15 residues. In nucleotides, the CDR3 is TGTGCCAGCTCACCACAACAGGGAGGGCCCTACGAGCAGTACTTC. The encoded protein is CASSPQQGGPYEQYF.

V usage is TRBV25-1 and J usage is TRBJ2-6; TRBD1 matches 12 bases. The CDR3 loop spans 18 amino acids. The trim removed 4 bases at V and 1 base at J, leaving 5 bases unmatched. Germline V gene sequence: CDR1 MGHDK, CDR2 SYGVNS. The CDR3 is CASSGDRGRRSGANVLTF. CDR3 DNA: TGTGCCAGCAGTGGGGACAGGGGGCGAAGATCTGGGGCCAACGTCCTGACTTTC. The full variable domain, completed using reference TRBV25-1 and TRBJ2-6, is EADIYQTPRYLVIGTGKKITLECSQTMGHDKMYWYQQDPGMELHLIHYSYGVNSTEKGDLSSESTVSRIRTEHFPLTLESARPSHTSQYLCASSGDRGRRSGANVLTFGAGSRLTVL.

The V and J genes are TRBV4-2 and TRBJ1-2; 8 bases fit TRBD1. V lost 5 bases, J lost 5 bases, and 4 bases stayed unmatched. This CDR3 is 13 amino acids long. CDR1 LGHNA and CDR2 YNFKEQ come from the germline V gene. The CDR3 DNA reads TGTGCCAGCAGCGAGGACAGGGCATATGGCTACACCTTC. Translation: CASSEDRAYGYTF.

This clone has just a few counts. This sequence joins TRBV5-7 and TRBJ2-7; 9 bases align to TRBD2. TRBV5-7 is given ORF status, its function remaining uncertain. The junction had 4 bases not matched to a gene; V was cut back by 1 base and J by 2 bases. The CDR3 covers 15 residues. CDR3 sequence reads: CASSLCSGSPYEQYV. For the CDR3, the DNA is TGTGCCAGCAGCTTGTGTAGCGGGAGCCCCTACGAGCAGTACGTC.

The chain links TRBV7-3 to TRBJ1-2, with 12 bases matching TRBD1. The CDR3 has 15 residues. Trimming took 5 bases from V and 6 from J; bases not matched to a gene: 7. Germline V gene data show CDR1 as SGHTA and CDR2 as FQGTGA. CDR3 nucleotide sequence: TGTGCCAGCAGCACGACCGGGACAGGGGGCGATGGCTACACCTTC. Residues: CASSTTGTGGDGYTF.

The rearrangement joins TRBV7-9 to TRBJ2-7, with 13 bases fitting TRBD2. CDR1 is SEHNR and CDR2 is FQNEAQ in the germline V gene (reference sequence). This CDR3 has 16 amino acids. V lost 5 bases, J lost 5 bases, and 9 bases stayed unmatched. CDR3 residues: CASSQGLAGSLHEQYF. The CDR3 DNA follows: TGTGCCAGCAGCCAGGGACTAGCGGGGAGTCTCCACGAGCAGTACTTC.

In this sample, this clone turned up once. CDR3 sequence reads: CASSQAKIAGVSGLGYGYTF. The CDR3 bases are TGTGCCAGCAGCCAAGCTAAGATTGCCGGGGTTTCAGGTCTGGGCTATGGCTACACCTTC. The V and J genes are TRBV14 and TRBJ1-2, with unresolved D. The CDR3 length is 20 residues. Trimming stripped 1 base from V and 4 bases from J, with 28 bases between. Looked up from germline, CDR1 is SGHDN and CDR2 is FVKESK.